The 10 T cell receptor beta chains reported below all come from one sample, sequenced in a study of T cell repertoires and leukemia-associated antigens. TCRdb used MiXCR to reprocess the 5' RACE reads, holding one entry per CDR3 protein. Seen here are roughly 12,000 distinct CDR3 sequences, about 45% observed once, and the top ten hold 27%. Their cognate antigens are unknown. Sequencing used CD3+ T cells sorted from blood and cultured. The receptors shown here come from a female donor in good health.

This clonotype showed up many times. This chain uses TRBV30 with TRBJ2-5, with D uncertain. Trimming took off 1 base at V and 3 bases at J, with 6 bases between the two ends. CDR1 is GTSNPN and CDR2 is SVGIG in the germline V gene (reference sequence). The CDR3 consists of 12 residues. The CDR3 loop reads CAWSASEETQYF. In nucleotides, the CDR3 is TGTGCCTGGAGTGCGTCGGAAGAGACCCAGTACTTC.

This chain links TRBV6-2 or TRBV6-3 with TRBJ2-7, with D perhaps matching TRBD2 (5 bases). CDR1 MNHEY and CDR2 SVGEGT come from the germline V gene. V was pared by 4 bases and J by 3 bases, with 13 bases between. The CDR3 contains 14 residues. The CDR3 region has the DNA TGTGCCAGCAGTTTGAGGGCTGGAGGCTACGAGCAGTACTTC. Its protein product is CASSLRAGGYEQYF.

This clonotype was counted once. Mismatch with germline at one junction end may stem from a read error. CDR3 sequence: CASSQGQDFWGPKNVQYF. For the CDR3, the DNA is TGTGCCAGCAGCCAGGGACAGGACTTCTGGGGGCCCAAAAACGTTCAGTACTTC. The chain links TRBV3-1 to TRBJ2-4, with 8 bases matching TRBD1. The length of the CDR3 is 18 residues. Germline values: CDR1 LGHDT, CDR2 YNNKEL (reference sequence).

A remark on this clonotype: At one boundary the junction diverges from the germline segment, which might be a read error. The J gene is TRBJ2-4, the V gene TRBV20-1; D is unresolved. CDR1 and CDR2 (germline): DFQATT, SNEGSKA (reference sequence). The CDR3 is 14 residues long. The CDR3, as DNA: TGCAGAGCTGGAGCCCCTGACGGGCAAAACACTCAGTACTTC. Protein sequence: CRAGAPDGQNTQYF.

On this clonotype itself: Being one base from a much bigger clone, this may be a read error. This chain connects TRBV7-2 to TRBJ2-2; D perhaps matches TRBD1 (5 bases). The germline V gene encodes CDR1 SGHTA and CDR2 FQGNSA. This CDR3 has 14 residues. The CDR3 DNA sequence: TGTGCCGGCAGATCGCAGGGTACCACCGGGGAGCTGTTTTTT. Residues: CAGRSQGTTGELFF.

In the case of this clonotype: A junction end diverges from the germline sequence, so it may reflect a read error. V usage is TRBV5-5 and J usage is TRBJ2-7; TRBD1 aligns across 10 bases. Germline loops: CDR1 SGHKS, CDR2 YYEKEE (reference sequence). The CDR3 totals 18 residues. CDR3 bases: TGTGCCAGCAACTTGACAGGGGGCCGTTTGCTTAGGGTCTACGAGCAGTACTTC. Its translation: CASNLTGGRLLRVYEQYF.

The chain combines TRBV12-3 or TRBV12-4 with TRBJ1-6; D perhaps matches TRBD1 (6 bases). V was pared by 6 bases and J by 9 bases, with 9 bases between. The CDR3 loop spans 12 amino acids. The chain's CDR3 is CASSRGASPLHF. Here the CDR3 DNA reads TGTGCCAGCAGCCGGGGGGCTTCACCCCTCCACTTT.

This clonotype was counted between two and nine times. The V and J genes are TRBV9 and TRBJ2-7; the match to TRBD1 covers 8 bases. V lost 0 bases and J lost 4; bases outside the gene matches: 6. This CDR3 contains 15 residues. The germline V gene encodes CDR1 SGDLS and CDR2 YYNGEE. CDR3 sequence reads: CASSVATDRAYEQYF. The CDR3 coding sequence is TGTGCCAGCAGCGTAGCTACGGACAGGGCTTACGAGCAGTACTTC.

This clonotype appeared many times. The gene calls are TRBV20-1 and TRBJ2-4, with D maybe TRBD2 (5 bases). V lost 5 bases to trimming and J lost 9 bases, with 17 bases between them. CDR3 length: 13 residues. Germline lookup yields CDR1 DFQATT and CDR2 SNEGSKA (reference sequence). The CDR3 nucleotides are TGCAGTGCTCCGAGGGCGAGGTTGGGCATTCAGTACTTC. It is translated as CSAPRARLGIQYF.

V usage is TRBV29-1 and J usage is TRBJ1-2; TRBD1 is a possible D gene (6 bases). V was clipped by 6 bases and J by 4 bases, with 15 bases between them. This CDR3 has 13 amino acids. Per the germline V gene, CDR1 is SQVTM and CDR2 is ANQGSEA. CDR3 amino acids: CSVLQGWSYGYTF. For the CDR3, the DNA is TGCAGCGTCCTACAGGGTTGGAGCTATGGCTACACCTTC.